This is a list of T cell receptor beta chains from one sample in a study of CD8 T cells in ankylosing spondylitis. TCRdb processed the 5' RACE reads anew with MiXCR; each CDR3 protein has one entry. There are roughly 700,000 distinct CDR3 sequences in the sample; roughly 19% occur only once, and around 20% lies in the top ten. The sample was blood, either unsorted or a sorted T cell fraction (not recorded which). The receptors come from a male donor with ankylosing spondylitis. CDR3s include the opening cysteine and the closing phenylalanine or tryptophan. Fields, in order: clone size, D gene, V gene, J gene, CDR3 protein, CDR3 DNA. The D gene is left open where the match is weak. Where a row states a size, it is once, few, many or the class of an expanded clone; other rows omit it.

>NA|TRBD2|TRBV9|TRBJ2-1
CASSVVAGGLDEQFF
TGTGCCAGCAGCGTCGTTGCGGGGGGGCTTGATGAGCAGTTCTTC
>NA|TRBD2|TRBV19|TRBJ2-7
CASSIQGLAGVGTYEQYF
TGTGCCAGTAGTATCCAGGGACTAGCGGGAGTGGGAACCTACGAGCAGTACTTC
>NA|TRBD1|TRBV5-5|TRBJ1-1
CTSSLAVGTGAPEAFF
TGTACCAGCAGCTTGGCCGTGGGGACAGGGGCTCCTGAAGCTTTCTTT
>few|NA|TRBV2|TRBJ1-1
CASSEVGGRGTEAFF
TGTGCCAGCAGCGAGGTTGGGGGGCGCGGCACTGAAGCTTTCTTT
>many|NA|TRBV12-3/TRBV12-4|TRBJ2-5
CASSPVGSLQETQYF
TGTGCCAGCAGTCCCGTTGGGAGCCTTCAAGAGACCCAGTACTTC
>NA|NA|TRBV18|TRBJ2-7
CASSGGDLSYEQYF
TGTGCCAGCTCGGGGGGCGACCTCTCCTACGAGCAGTACTTC
>NA|NA|TRBV4-1|TRBJ1-4
CASSQDMRGLEEKLFF
TGCGCCAGCAGCCAAGATATGCGAGGGTTGGAGGAAAAACTGTTTTTT
>few|NA|TRBV6-1|TRBJ1-5
CASEERGNQPQHF
TGTGCCAGCGAAGAGAGAGGCAATCAGCCCCAGCATTTT
>many|NA|TRBV29-1|TRBJ2-1
CSVELRFSSYEQFF
TGCAGCGTTGAACTACGGTTTTCGTCCTATGAGCAGTTCTTC
>NA|TRBD1|TRBV12-3/TRBV12-4|TRBJ2-7
CASSSHGRGSYEQYF
TGTGCCAGCAGTTCCCATGGCAGGGGGAGCTACGAGCAGTACTTC